The rows below give T cell receptor beta chains drawn from one sample of a study of blood T cell repertoires in COVID-19. The method was immunoSEQ multiplex PCR; TCRdb's version includes in-frame clones alone and lacks a portion of them. The sample includes tens of thousands of clones, approximately 84% seen only once; the top ten take 2.6%. The sequencing sample was made of peripheral blood. All receptors derive from a woman aged 80 or older with COVID-19, enrolled during active disease. Both conserved end residues are part of each CDR3. A D gene is named only where the DNA matches it firmly. Part of the rows lack a size; the others show once, few, many or a class for expanded clones.

TRBD1 TRBJ1-2 once TRBV6-5 13 CASSYDRGQGYTF TGTGCCAGCAGTTACGACAGGGGGCAAGGCTACACCTTC
NA TRBJ1-6 once TRBV7-9 14 CASSSTLGGSPLHF TGTGCCAGCAGCTCTACGCTAGGGGGATCACCCCTCCACTTT
NA TRBJ1-1 NA TRBV18 14 CASSPGTWNTEAFF TGTGCCAGCTCACCTGGGACTTGGAACACTGAAGCTTTCTTT
TRBD1 TRBJ2-7 once TRBV28 14 CASRWTGGSYEQYF TGTGCCAGCAGGTGGACAGGGGGCTCTTACGAGCAGTACTTC
TRBD1 TRBJ2-7 NA TRBV5-1 14 CASSSDRGFYEQYF TGCGCCAGCAGCTCGGACAGGGGGTTCTACGAGCAGTACTTC
NA TRBJ2-3 NA TRBV12-3/TRBV12-4 12 CASSLSTDTQYF TGTGCCAGCAGTCTGAGCACAGATACGCAGTATTTT
NA TRBJ1-1 once TRBV6-5 11 CASGGDTQAFF TGTGCCAGTGGTGGGGACACTCAAGCTTTCTTT
NA TRBJ1-1 NA TRBV6-5 13 CASKTSGETEAFF TGTGCCAGCAAGACTTCAGGGGAAACTGAAGCTTTCTTT
TRBD1 TRBJ1-2 NA TRBV5-4 15 CASSTTDRAGGGYTF TGTGCCAGCAGCACTACGGACAGGGCCGGCGGGGGCTACACCTTC
TRBD1 TRBJ1-2 NA TRBV23-1 11 CARGQGHGYTF TGCGCCAGGGGACAGGGCCATGGCTACACCTTC
NA TRBJ1-4 NA TRBV5-5 15 CASSPGTTTNEKLFF TGTGCCAGCAGCCCGGGGACAACAACTAATGAAAAACTGTTTTTT
TRBD2 TRBJ2-2 NA TRBV6-5 14 CASEGSGSTGELFF TGTGCCAGCGAGGGTAGCGGGAGTACAGGGGAGCTGTTTTTT
NA TRBJ1-2 NA TRBV18 12 CASSPVFGSYTF TGTGCCAGCTCACCAGTATTCGGTTCCTACACCTTC
NA TRBJ1-6 NA TRBV3-1/TRBV3-2 12 CASSQETGPLHF TGTGCCAGCAGCCAAGAAACAGGACCCCTCCACTTT
TRBD1 TRBJ2-5 NA TRBV5-6 17 CASSLSTDRAKAETQYF TGTGCCAGCAGCTTGAGTACGGACAGGGCCAAAGCTGAGACCCAGTACTTC
NA TRBJ2-2 NA TRBV30 12 CAWRTGPGELFF TGTGCCTGGAGGACAGGCCCCGGGGAGCTGTTTTTT
TRBD1 TRBJ1-1 once TRBV6-5 13 CAIKPTGRTEAFF TGTGCCATCAAACCGACAGGGCGAACTGAAGCTTTCTTT
TRBD2 TRBJ2-3 NA TRBV10-3 13 CAHTSGFTDTQYF TGTGCCCACACTAGCGGATTCACAGATACGCAGTATTTT
NA TRBJ1-5 NA TRBV10-2 15 CASSSSVPLHQPQHF TGCGCCAGCAGCTCTTCGGTCCCTTTACATCAGCCCCAGCATTTT
NA TRBJ1-1 NA TRBV5-1 15 CASSLYNSLNTEAFF TGCGCCAGCAGCTTGTACAACAGCTTGAACACTGAAGCTTTCTTT
NA TRBJ1-4 NA TRBV3-1/TRBV3-2 17 CAPSHGGEGATNEKLFF TGTGCCCCCAGCCACGGGGGGGAGGGGGCAACTAATGAAAAACTGTTTTTT
TRBD1 TRBJ2-1 NA TRBV6-5 13 CASSVNRGQEQFF TGTGCCAGCAGCGTAAACAGGGGGCAGGAGCAGTTCTTC
TRBD2 TRBJ2-5 NA TRBV7-2 16 CASSATPGTSIGTQYF TGTGCCAGCAGCGCTACCCCCGGGACTAGCATCGGGACCCAGTACTTC
TRBD2 TRBJ2-1 NA TRBV18 17 CASSPVTSGRLGPEQFF TGTGCCAGCTCACCCGTCACTAGCGGGAGACTCGGGCCTGAGCAGTTCTTC
TRBD2 TRBJ2-5 NA TRBV5-4 17 CASSLDVSGGHQETQYF TGTGCCAGCAGCTTGGATGTTAGCGGGGGGCACCAAGAGACCCAGTACTTC
TRBD2 TRBJ2-3 NA TRBV18 16 CASSPRTSGSTDTQYF TGTGCCAGCTCACCGCGGACTAGCGGGAGCACAGATACGCAGTATTTT
TRBD2 TRBJ2-3 NA TRBV29-1 14 CSVDGGASTDTQYF TGCAGCGTTGACGGGGGGGCATCCACAGATACGCAGTATTTT